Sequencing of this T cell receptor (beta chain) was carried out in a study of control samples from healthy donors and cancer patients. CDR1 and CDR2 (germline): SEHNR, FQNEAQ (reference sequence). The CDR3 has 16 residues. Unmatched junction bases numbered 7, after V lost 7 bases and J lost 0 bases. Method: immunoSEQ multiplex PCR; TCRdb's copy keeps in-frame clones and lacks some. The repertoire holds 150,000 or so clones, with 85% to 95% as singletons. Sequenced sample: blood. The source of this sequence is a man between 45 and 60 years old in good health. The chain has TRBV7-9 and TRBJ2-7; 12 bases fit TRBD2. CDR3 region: CASTSGRAWRSYEQYF. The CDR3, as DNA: TGTGCCAGCACTAGCGGGAGGGCCTGGCGCTCCTACGAGCAGTACTTC.